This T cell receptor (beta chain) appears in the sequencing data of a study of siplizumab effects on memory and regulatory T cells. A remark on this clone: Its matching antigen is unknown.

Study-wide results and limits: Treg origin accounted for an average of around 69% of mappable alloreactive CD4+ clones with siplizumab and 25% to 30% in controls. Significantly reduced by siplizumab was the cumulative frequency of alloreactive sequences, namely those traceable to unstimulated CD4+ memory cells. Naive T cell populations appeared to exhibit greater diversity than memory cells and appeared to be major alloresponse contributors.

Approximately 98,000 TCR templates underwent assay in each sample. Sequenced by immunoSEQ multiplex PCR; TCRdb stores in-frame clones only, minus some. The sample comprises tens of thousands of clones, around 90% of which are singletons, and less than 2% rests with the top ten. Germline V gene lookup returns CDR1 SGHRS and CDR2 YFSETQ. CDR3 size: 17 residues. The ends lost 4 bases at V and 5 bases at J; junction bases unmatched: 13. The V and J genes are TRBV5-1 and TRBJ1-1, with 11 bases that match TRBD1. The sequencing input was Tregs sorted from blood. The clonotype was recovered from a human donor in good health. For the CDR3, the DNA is TGCGCCAGCAGCATCACGGTCCCGGGACAGGGGGGAACTGAAGCTTTCTTT. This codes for CASSITVPGQGGTEAFF. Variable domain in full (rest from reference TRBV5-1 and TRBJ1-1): KAGVTQTPRYLIKTRGQQVTLSCSPISGHRSVSWYQQTPGQGLQFLFEYFSETQRNKGNFPGRFSGRQFSNSRSEMNVSTLELGDSALYLCASSITVPGQGGTEAFFGQGTRLTVV.